These 24 T cell receptor beta chains share one sample of origin, sequenced in a study of blood T cell repertoires in COVID-19. This table comes from immunoSEQ multiplex PCR, and its TCRdb copy is limited to in-frame clones, with some not included. The sample consists of 200,000 to 250,000 clones, nearly 90% of them appearing once. Sequencing was performed on PBMCs or T cells enriched from blood (not recorded which). These receptors all stem from a man aged 30-40 years who had been exposed to COVID-19.

This clone occurred once. V and J are TRBV2 and TRBJ1-1; D call uncertain. Trimming shortened V by 10 bases and J by 2 bases, and 8 bases separated the two germline ends. The germline V gene has CDR1 SNHLY and CDR2 FYNNEI. The CDR3 loop spans 11 amino acids. The chain's CDR3 is CATNFNTEAFF. The CDR3 DNA sequence: TGTGCCACCAACTTTAACACTGAAGCTTTCTTT.

This clone was seen once. The chain couples TRBV5-8 to TRBJ2-3; 14 bases map to TRBD2. The V gene end was trimmed by 1 base and the J gene end by 5 bases; junction bases not matched to a gene: 12. Looked up from germline, CDR1 is SGHTS and CDR2 is YDEGEE. CDR3 length equals 19 residues. CDR3 residues: CASSLIRLAGGLVQDTQYF. The CDR3 nucleotides are TGTGCCAGCAGCTTGATCCGACTAGCGGGGGGGCTGGTTCAAGATACGCAGTATTTT.

The rearrangement links TRBV5-1 to TRBJ2-7; 9 bases are a match to TRBD1. Looked up from germline, CDR1 is SGHRS and CDR2 is YFSETQ. This CDR3 region has 14 residues. V dropped 5 bases and J dropped 2; count of bases not matched to a gene: 5. CDR3 sequence reads: CASSWTGETYEQYF. The CDR3 nucleotides are TGCGCCAGCAGTTGGACAGGGGAAACCTACGAGCAGTACTTC.

This clone was counted only a few times. V usage is TRBV12-3 or TRBV12-4 and J usage is TRBJ1-1; D might be TRBD1 (5 bases). This CDR3 is built from 13 residues. V shed 6 bases and J shed 4 bases, with 12 bases lying between them. The DNA of the CDR3 is TGTGCCAGCAGGTGGGGGGTGGCCACTGAAGCTTTCTTT. Amino acids: CASRWGVATEAFF.

The rearrangement joins TRBV30 to TRBJ1-2, with D perhaps TRBD1 (6 bases). Trimming stripped 1 base from V and 4 bases from J, with 7 bases between. The CDR3 is 12 residues long. The germline V gene encodes CDR1 GTSNPN and CDR2 SVGIG (reference sequence). As DNA, the CDR3 is TGTGCCTGGAGTGGGACAGTCTATGGCTACACCTTC. Translated: CAWSGTVYGYTF.

V usage is TRBV15 and J usage is TRBJ1-6; D is uncertain. V lost 1 base and J lost 9, with 10 bases in between. The length of the CDR3 is 14 residues. Per the germline V gene, CDR1 is LNHNV and CDR2 is YYDKDF (reference sequence). The CDR3 DNA reads as TGTGCCACCAGCAGAGCCGGGGAAAGTTCACCCCTCCACTTT. Its protein is CATSRAGESSPLHF.

The chain combines TRBV4-1 with TRBJ2-5; unclear D gene. CDR1 and CDR2 from the germline V gene are MGHRA and YSYEKL. CDR3 length: 15 amino acids. Trimming removed 0 bases from V and 5 bases from J, with 13 bases in between. The CDR3 sequence is CASSQELRTRETQYF. The CDR3 nucleotides are TGCGCCAGCAGCCAAGAGCTTCGAACCCGGGAGACCCAGTACTTC.

The CDR3 here is CASSSDNRGRKWSYNSPLHF. CDR3 nucleotides: TGTGCCAGCAGCTCAGATAACAGGGGGCGAAAATGGTCCTATAATTCACCCCTCCACTTT. The chain carries TRBV11-2 and TRBJ1-6, with 9 bases matching TRBD1. V was clipped by 4 bases and J by 1 base; unmatched bases: 14. This CDR3 is built from 20 residues. The germline V gene has CDR1 SGHAT and CDR2 FQNNGV.

J is TRBJ2-3 and V is TRBV4-2, with D perhaps matching TRBD1 (5 bases). The CDR3 sequence is 14 residues long. CDR1 is LGHNA and CDR2 is YNFKEQ in the germline V gene. Trimming removed 4 bases at V and 1 base at J, with 9 bases between. CDR3 sequence (DNA): TGTGCCAGCAGCCCTCAACAGGGCACAGATACGCAGTATTTT. It codes for CASSPQQGTDTQYF.

The V gene is TRBV4-1, the J gene TRBJ1-5; 8 nucleotides align to TRBD1. This CDR3 has 17 amino acids. V shed 0 bases, J shed 7 bases, and the junction held 11 bases outside the gene matches. Germline loops: CDR1 MGHRA, CDR2 YSYEKL. DNA for the CDR3: TGCGCCAGCAGCCAAGACGCGTGGACAGGGACTCACCAGCCCCAGCATTTT. Its translation: CASSQDAWTGTHQPQHF.

The chain combines TRBV18 with TRBJ1-5; D gene unclear. The CDR3 spans 12 residues. Germline CDR1 reads KGHSH; CDR2 reads LQKENI. V was trimmed by 6 bases and J by 2 bases, leaving 5 bases between them. DNA of the CDR3: TGTGCCAGCTCCGGGGGCAATCAGCCCCAGCATTTT. Encoded protein: CASSGGNQPQHF.

This rearrangement joins TRBV5-1 to TRBJ1-2; TRBD1 agrees at 7 bases. With V trimmed by 3 bases and J by 8 bases, 10 bases remained unmatched. The CDR3 totals 14 residues. Germline CDR1 SGHRS, CDR2 YFSETQ. CDR3 in amino acids: CASSSRQGMDGYTF. The CDR3 nucleotides read TGCGCCAGCAGCTCCAGACAGGGAATGGACGGCTACACCTTC.

The chain carries TRBV5-6 and TRBJ1-6, with D uncertain. With 4 bases removed from V and 8 bases from J, the gap between germline ends came to 13 bases. The CDR3 length is 14 residues. Germline V lookup: CDR1 SGHDT, CDR2 YYEEEE. In nucleotides, the CDR3 is TGTGCCAGCAGCCGAAGCCCCGAGGATTCACCCCTCCACTTT. It yields the protein CASSRSPEDSPLHF.

This clone was observed a handful of times. The chain carries TRBV5-6 and TRBJ1-2; 7 bases match TRBD1. This CDR3 is 18 amino acids long. The junction had 18 bases not matched to a gene; V was cut back by 3 bases and J by 4 bases. Germline V gene sequence: CDR1 SGHDT, CDR2 YYEEEE. In DNA form, the CDR3 reads TGTGCCAGCAGCTCCAGTATAAACTCGACAGGGACGGGCTATGGCTACACCTTC. This translates into CASSSSINSTGTGYGYTF.

This chain links TRBV4-3 with TRBJ1-1, with D possibly matching TRBD1 (6 bases). Germline V gene sequence: CDR1 LGHNA, CDR2 YSLEER. Trimming shortened V by 6 bases and J by 3 bases, and 11 bases separated the two germline ends. This CDR3 has 13 residues. The CDR3 DNA sequence: TGCGCCAGCAGGTACAGGGAAGACACTGAAGCTTTCTTT. Protein: CASRYREDTEAFF.

The gene calls are TRBV19 and TRBJ2-7; D perhaps matches TRBD2 (5 bases). The V and J ends lost 4 bases and 0 bases respectively, with 10 bases between them. Per germline, CDR1 LNHDA and CDR2 SQIVND (reference sequence). The CDR3 consists of 14 residues. CDR3 residues: CASSRNGDSYEQYF. The CDR3 nucleotides read TGTGCCAGTAGTAGAAACGGGGACTCCTACGAGCAGTACTTC.

This rearrangement joins TRBV11-2 to TRBJ2-7, with 8 bases lining up with TRBD2. V lost 5 bases, J lost 6 bases, and 12 bases stayed unmatched. The CDR3 length is 15 residues. Per the germline V gene, CDR1 is SGHAT and CDR2 is FQNNGV. CDR3 nucleotides: TGTGCCAGCAGCCCCGGGGGGGGAGGACTCGGCGAGCAGTACTTC. Translating it yields CASSPGGGGLGEQYF.

V and J are TRBV7-6 and TRBJ1-2; no reliable D call. Trimming took 2 bases from V and 5 from J, leaving 9 bases between them. This CDR3 region has 13 residues. Germline V gene data show CDR1 as SGHVS and CDR2 as FNYEAQ. CDR3 sequence reads: CASSLNRIYGYTF. DNA for the CDR3: TGTGCCAGCAGCTTAAACAGAATTTATGGCTACACCTTC.

The CDR3 nucleotides read TGTGCCAGCAGTAACACCAACGGGGGCTATGGCTACACCTTC. Translated, it gives CASSNTNGGYGYTF. The rearrangement joins TRBV27 to TRBJ1-2, with D perhaps matching TRBD1 (5 bases). V shed 5 bases and J shed 4 bases, with 14 bases lying between them. Germline V CDR1 and CDR2: MNHEY, SMNVEV (reference sequence). There are 14 residues in the CDR3.

The chain uses TRBV7-9 and TRBJ2-1, with 7 bases matching TRBD2. The germline gives CDR1 SEHNR, CDR2 FQNEAQ (reference sequence). The CDR3 is 16 residues long. V lost 5 bases, J lost 2 bases, and 9 bases stayed unmatched. The CDR3 DNA reads TGTGCCAGCAGCCGCGCCGGGGGGAGTACCTACAATGAGCAGTTCTTC. It yields the protein CASSRAGGSTYNEQFF.

This clone was detected a few times. This rearrangement joins TRBV27 to TRBJ1-6, with D hard to call. Trimming stripped 3 bases from V and 9 bases from J, with 12 bases between. CDR1 and CDR2 (germline): MNHEY, SMNVEV (reference sequence). The CDR3 totals 14 residues. The CDR3 DNA follows: TGTGCCAGCAGTTTCTATGGTTCGGGTTCACCCCTCCACTTT. Encoded protein: CASSFYGSGSPLHF.

The V call is TRBV10-2, the J call TRBJ1-2; 8 bases align to TRBD1. There are 14 residues in the CDR3. The ends lost 4 bases at V and 1 base at J; junction bases unmatched: 2. Germline loops: CDR1 WSHSY, CDR2 SAAADI. The CDR3 region has the DNA TGCGCCAGCAGTGTGGACAGGGTTAACTATGGCTACACCTTC. Translated, it gives CASSVDRVNYGYTF.

The chain is built from TRBV27 and TRBJ1-2, with 9 bases lining up with TRBD1. Germline values: CDR1 MNHEY, CDR2 SMNVEV (reference sequence). The CDR3 runs 13 residues. Losses at the gene ends were 2 bases for V and 9 bases for J; bases not matched to a gene: 4. The CDR3 reads CASSLVGQGSYTF. The CDR3 DNA reads TGTGCCAGCAGTTTAGTGGGACAGGGTAGCTACACCTTC.

V usage is TRBV12-3 or TRBV12-4 and J usage is TRBJ1-2; possibly TRBD1 for D (5 bases). The CDR3 is 12 amino acids. V lost 1 base and J lost 14, with 14 bases in between. The CDR3 coding sequence is TGTGCCAGCAGTTTAGGGATCGACAGCCTAACCTTC. Translation: CASSLGIDSLTF.